Below are 25 T cell receptor beta chains sequenced from a single sample in a study of cytomegalovirus exposure and HLA in healthy donors. Primers: 60 Vbeta forward and 13 Jbeta reverse. Repertoires were generated with immunoSEQ multiplex PCR, while TCRdb's copy carries only in-frame clones and drops some. The table records over 150,000 clones, roughly four fifths of them present only once. Sequencing was performed on PBMCs. The receptor source for this set is a man aged 45-65 years in good health and CMV-seronegative.

CDR3 in amino acids: CASSQAGVITEAFF. The CDR3 DNA reads as TGTGCCAGCAGCCAGGCAGGGGTGATTACTGAAGCTTTCTTT. This chain joins TRBV14 and TRBJ1-1; D is perhaps TRBD1 (6 bases). Germline V gene sequence: CDR1 SGHDN, CDR2 FVKESK. CDR3 length: 14 residues. V was shortened by 3 bases and J by 5 bases, with 13 bases between the two germline ends.

The chain uses TRBV19 and TRBJ1-2; D gene unclear. In germline, CDR1 is LNHDA, CDR2 SQIVND (reference sequence). The V end lost 3 bases, the J end lost 2 bases, and 7 bases lay between the germline ends. The CDR3 contains 13 residues. CDR3 in amino acids: CASSIGRNYGYTF. The CDR3 nucleotides read TGTGCCAGTAGTATCGGGAGGAACTATGGCTACACCTTC.

Turning to this clone: At one end the junction does not follow the germline gene, possibly because of a read error. CDR3 sequence (DNA): TGTTCCAGCAGCCCACAGGGTACTGTTAACACCGGGGAGCTGTTTTTT. Translated, it gives CSSSPQGTVNTGELFF. The gene calls are TRBV7-9 and TRBJ2-2, with D perhaps TRBD1 (6 bases). The CDR3 is made up of 16 amino acids. Germline values: CDR1 SEHNR, CDR2 FQNEAQ (reference sequence).

This clone was observed a handful of times. This chain connects TRBV5-6 to TRBJ2-2; a weak D match, TRBD1 (5 bases). The length of the CDR3 is 16 residues. Germline lookup yields CDR1 SGHDT and CDR2 YYEEEE. Trimming cost V 0 bases and J 3 bases, with 12 bases left between them. The CDR3 is CASSLGRGKDTGELFF. CDR3 nucleotide sequence: TGTGCCAGCAGCTTGGGTAGGGGAAAGGACACCGGGGAGCTGTTTTTT.

This clone was seen more than once but under ten times. This rearrangement joins TRBV30 to TRBJ2-3; 9 bases are a match to TRBD1. Germline V gives CDR1 GTSNPN, CDR2 SVGIG (reference sequence). The CDR3 sequence is 14 residues long. V shed 0 bases and J 3 bases; nucleotides not matched to a gene: 1. CDR3 DNA: TGTGCCTGGAGTGTAGGGACAGGGACAGATACGCAGTATTTT. Its protein is CAWSVGTGTDTQYF.

The chain is built from TRBV9 and TRBJ2-3, with 8 bases fitting TRBD2. The CDR3 sequence is 18 residues long. CDR1 and CDR2 (germline): SGDLS, YYNGEE. Unmatched junction bases numbered 12, after V lost 2 bases and J lost 1 base. This chain's CDR3 is CASSVGLAGPGGTDTQYF. The DNA for the CDR3 is TGTGCCAGCAGCGTGGGGCTAGCGGGCCCTGGAGGCACAGATACGCAGTATTTT.

This clone has a single count. The J gene is TRBJ2-3, the V gene TRBV29-1; D is possibly TRBD2 (5 bases). The CDR3 loop spans 15 amino acids. Germline assignment: CDR1 SQVTM and CDR2 ANQGSEA. Trimming removed 2 bases at V and 4 bases at J, with 16 bases between. Here the CDR3 DNA reads TGCAGCGTTGAACCCCGGGCTAGCCGACCAGATACGCAGTATTTT. It yields the protein CSVEPRASRPDTQYF.

This clone was seen once. This chain joins TRBV28 and TRBJ2-5; 8 positions match TRBD1. This CDR3 has 17 residues. The germline gives CDR1 MDHEN, CDR2 SYDVKM. With V trimmed by 6 bases and J by 1 base, 13 bases remained unmatched. The CDR3 DNA reads as TGTGCCAGCAGACATGACAGGGGAACCTCAATCCAAGAGACCCAGTACTTC. Amino acid sequence: CASRHDRGTSIQETQYF.

This chain uses TRBV6-1 with TRBJ1-3; unclear D gene. Germline V lookup: CDR1 MNHNS, CDR2 SASEGT. Trimming removed 1 base from V and 0 bases from J, with 19 bases in between. The CDR3 has 19 amino acids. In DNA form, the CDR3 reads TGTGCCAGCAGTGAAGGCTGGTGGTTATCTACCCGCTCTGGAAACACCATATATTTT. This gives the protein CASSEGWWLSTRSGNTIYF.

This clone was seen a few times. An end of the junction does not agree with germline; a read error may underlie this. The chain employs TRBV5-1 and TRBJ2-6; 9 nucleotides agree with TRBD2. In germline, CDR1 is SGHRS, CDR2 YFSETQ. The CDR3 extends over 15 amino acids. The CDR3 DNA is TGCGCCAGCAGCCTGGTGGAAGCGGGGGGCAACGTCCTGACTTTC. Protein: CASSLVEAGGNVLTF.

The V call is TRBV28, the J call TRBJ1-5; D is perhaps TRBD1 (5 bases). Germline V gene sequence: CDR1 MDHEN, CDR2 SYDVKM. The V end was cut by 3 bases, the J end by 4 bases, with 22 bases between. This CDR3 comprises 18 residues. CDR3 region: CASSFRGAGLTWNQPQHF. The CDR3 bases are TGTGCCAGCAGTTTTAGGGGCGCAGGGCTAACTTGGAATCAGCCCCAGCATTTT.

The V and J genes are TRBV2 and TRBJ2-4, with 9 nucleotides matching TRBD1. This CDR3 comprises 15 residues. Trimming removed 6 bases from V and 0 bases from J; junction bases left unmatched: 3. In germline, CDR1 is SNHLY, CDR2 FYNNEI. CDR3 nucleotides: TGTGCCAGCAGGGTGGACAGGGGAGCCAAAAACATTCAGTACTTC. Its translation: CASRVDRGAKNIQYF.

The V call is TRBV9, the J call TRBJ2-1; D is unclear. Trimming took 4 bases from V and 5 from J, leaving 10 bases between them. Germline assignment: CDR1 SGDLS and CDR2 YYNGEE. The length of the CDR3 is 13 residues. The CDR3, as DNA: TGTGCCAGCAGCCTATACGTTCACAATGAGCAGTTCTTC. Translated: CASSLYVHNEQFF.

The chain combines TRBV4-1 with TRBJ2-3, with 9 nucleotides matching TRBD2. This CDR3 spans 16 amino acids. Trimming at V came to 1 base and at J to 2 bases, leaving 4 bases not matched to a gene. Per germline, CDR1 MGHRA and CDR2 YSYEKL. This chain's CDR3 is CASSQAAGGSTDTQYF. The CDR3 DNA reads as TGCGCCAGCAGCCAAGCGGCGGGGGGGTCCACAGATACGCAGTATTTT.

This clone has a handful of counts. CDR3 amino acids: CASSPKRGRGETQYF. CDR3 bases: TGCGCCAGCAGCCCAAAACGGGGGAGGGGGGAGACCCAGTACTTC. This rearrangement joins TRBV4-3 to TRBJ2-5; D is possibly TRBD2 (7 bases). Germline CDR1 LGHNA, CDR2 YSLEER. CDR3 length: 15 residues. Deletions cut 4 bases from V and 5 bases from J, with 17 bases between.

V gene TRBV9 combines with J gene TRBJ2-2; 10 bases match TRBD1. Germline CDR1 SGDLS, CDR2 YYNGEE. The CDR3 length is 15 residues. Losses at the gene ends were 3 bases for V and 6 bases for J; bases not matched to a gene: 5. The CDR3 loop is CASSARDRGAGELFF. The CDR3 DNA reads as TGTGCCAGCAGCGCCCGGGACAGGGGAGCCGGGGAGCTGTTTTTT.

The V gene is TRBV7-3, the J gene TRBJ1-1, with TRBD1 as a possible D gene (6 bases). The CDR3 spans 13 residues. Trimming left V 5 bases short and J 5 bases short, with 12 bases between. In germline, CDR1 is SGHTA, CDR2 FQGTGA. The CDR3 DNA is TGTGCCAGCAGCCAGTACAGGGAAACTGAAGCTTTCTTT. As protein: CASSQYRETEAFF.

This clone appeared once. The V and J genes are TRBV7-2 and TRBJ1-2; 9 bases align to TRBD1. This CDR3 has 13 residues. Per germline, CDR1 SGHTA and CDR2 FQGNSA. Trimming removed 5 bases from V and 5 bases from J; junction bases left unmatched: 3. The CDR3 region has the DNA TGTGCCAGCAGCCAGACAGGGGGGTATGGCTACACCTTC. It encodes CASSQTGGYGYTF.

This clone was detected once. The sample contains more than one DNA sequence encoding this CDR3. The genes are TRBV15 and TRBJ1-5; unclear D gene. The germline gives CDR1 LNHNV, CDR2 YYDKDF (reference sequence). CDR3 length equals 14 residues. Trimming removed 5 bases from V and 9 bases from J, with 17 bases in between. As DNA, the CDR3 is TGTGCCACCAGCTGGAGAGGGAGCGTCTCGCCCCAGCATTTT. Translation gives CATSWRGSVSPQHF. Full variable domain (missing parts from reference TRBV15 and TRBJ1-5): DAMVIQNPRYQVTQFGKPVTLSCSQTLNHNVMYWYQQKSSQAPKLLFHYYDKDFNNEADTPDNFQSRRPNTSFCFLDIRSPGLGDTAMYLCATSWRGSVSPQHFGDGTRLSIL.

The gene calls are TRBV11-2 and TRBJ1-6; 7 bases are shared with TRBD1. CDR1 is SGHAT and CDR2 is FQNNGV in the germline V gene. The CDR3 contains 15 residues. V was pared by 6 bases and J by 6 bases, with 8 bases of the junction left unmatched. CDR3 region: CASRRPGQSNSPLHF. The CDR3 region has the DNA TGTGCCAGCAGGAGACCGGGACAGAGTAATTCACCCCTCCACTTT.

With regard to this clone: Other nucleotide sequences in the sample specify the same CDR3. The chain combines TRBV6-1 with TRBJ2-5; possibly TRBD1 for D (6 bases). CDR3 length equals 15 residues. Germline values: CDR1 MNHNS, CDR2 SASEGT. Trimming left V 5 bases short and J 5 bases short, with 18 bases between. CDR3 amino acids: CASSISTGSLETQYF. The CDR3 DNA reads TGTGCCAGCAGTATATCAACAGGGTCCCTGGAGACCCAGTACTTC.

The V call is TRBV10-3, the J call TRBJ2-3, with D hard to call. Trimming pared 6 bases from V and 4 bases from J, leaving 14 bases between. Per germline, CDR1 ENHRY and CDR2 SYGVKD. CDR3 length: 14 amino acids. CDR3 nucleotides: TGTGCCATCAGAGCCGGCCTGAGCGCAGATACGCAGTATTTT. Its translation: CAIRAGLSADTQYF.

The genes are TRBV6-5 and TRBJ1-3; a weak D match, TRBD1 (5 bases). V was shortened by 2 bases and J by 0 bases, with 8 bases between the two germline ends. This CDR3 is built from 15 residues. The germline V gene encodes CDR1 MNHEY and CDR2 SVGAGI. CDR3 region: CASSYDRSSGNTIYF. The CDR3 DNA sequence: TGTGCCAGCAGTTACGACAGAAGCTCTGGAAACACCATATATTTT.

The chain links TRBV5-4 to TRBJ2-3, with 9 bases identical to TRBD1. The germline CDR1 and CDR2 sequences are SGHNT and YYREEE (reference sequence). The CDR3 runs 14 residues. Trimming took 4 bases from V and 4 from J; bases not matched to a gene: 4. The CDR3 spells CASSGRTGADTQYF. The CDR3 DNA sequence: TGTGCCAGCAGCGGGCGGACAGGGGCAGATACGCAGTATTTT.

Here the CDR3 reads CASRETDRGTETQYF. CDR3 nucleotide sequence: TGTGCCAGCAGGGAGACGGACAGGGGTACGGAGACCCAGTACTTC. The chain combines TRBV6-1 with TRBJ2-5; 9 bases line up with TRBD1. Germline V gives CDR1 MNHNS, CDR2 SASEGT. V trimming: 6 bases; J trimming: 5 bases; junction bases outside the gene matches: 10. The CDR3 consists of 15 residues.